What follows are 8 T cell receptor beta chains derived from one specimen sequenced in a study of prognosis after radiotherapy for stage I lung cancer (dated by TCRdb to about 2021). The listed sequencing device is Illumina HiSeq 3000. Two rounds of multiplex PCR on genomic DNA were used to amplify the TCR beta CDR3 region. The first PCR round used primers specific to each TRBV and TRBJ gene, and the primer sequences were filed in Chinese patent CN105087789A. TCRdb reanalyzed the raw reads on its own, using fastp at Q25 for trimming and MiXCR for clone calling, and kept in-frame beta chains. Rows matching on CDR3 protein sequence are summarized as one entry with the most common DNA and genes. This sample is represented by more than 13,000 distinct CDR3 sequences; 25% to 30% of them were singletons. The ten biggest clones cover about an eighth of the sample. The starting material was PBMCs, obtained before or after stereotactic body radiation therapy (not recorded which). These receptors all come from a donor aged 50 or older with non-small cell lung cancer.

This clonotype was found many times. V and J are TRBV12-3 or TRBV12-4 and TRBJ2-3, with TRBD2 matching 13 bases. Trimming at V came to 4 bases and at J to 2 bases, leaving 9 bases not matched to a gene. The CDR3 consists of 18 residues. The CDR3 region has the DNA TGTGCCAGCAGTTACGGGACTAGCGGGGATTCCCCCACAGATACGCAGTATTTT. Its protein product is CASSYGTSGDSPTDTQYF.

Turning to this clonotype: The junction departs from germline at one end; a sequencing error may be responsible. The chain recombines TRBV5-1 with TRBJ2-7; no clear D gene. The germline gives CDR1 SGHRS, CDR2 YFSETQ. The CDR3 extends over 15 amino acids. CDR3 in DNA: TGCGCCAACAGCTGGGCTCCGGCCGAAAGCTACGAGCAGTACTTC. This gives the protein CANSWAPAESYEQYF.

This clonotype was detected many times. The chain has TRBV9 and TRBJ1-1; the match to TRBD1 covers 7 bases. J gave up 1 base and V 4 bases, and 4 bases lay outside the gene matches. The CDR3 loop spans 14 amino acids. CDR1 SGDLS and CDR2 YYNGEE come from the germline V gene. CDR3 DNA: TGTGCCAGCAGCTCCCGGGACAGGAACACTGAAGCTTTCTTT. Translation gives CASSSRDRNTEAFF.

This clonotype was observed a single time. A read error is the likely source, as a far larger clone sits one nucleotide away. The chain employs TRBV6-1 and TRBJ2-2; no firm D call. CDR1 is MNHNS, CDR2 SASEGT, per germline. This CDR3 has 15 amino acids. CDR3 amino acids: CVSSESRWSTGELFF. As DNA, the CDR3 is TGTGTCAGCAGCGAGTCTCGGTGGAGCACCGGGGAGCTGTTTTTT.

In this sample, this clonotype turned up many times. The chain combines TRBV10-2 with TRBJ2-1; D possibly corresponds to TRBD2 (6 bases). The germline gives CDR1 WSHSY, CDR2 SAAADI. Deletions cut 3 bases from V and 4 bases from J, with 10 bases between. The CDR3 length is 14 residues. CDR3 protein: CASSDPGEYNEQFF. The CDR3 DNA sequence: TGCGCCAGCAGTGACCCGGGGGAATACAATGAGCAGTTCTTC.

This clonotype is classed as medium-sized (0.01 to 0.1%). The J gene is TRBJ2-5, the V gene TRBV3-1; D gene uncertain. Trimming pared 1 base from V and 2 bases from J, leaving 5 bases between. This CDR3 is 13 amino acids long. Per germline, CDR1 LGHDT and CDR2 YNNKEL (reference sequence). The CDR3 loop is CASSQARQETQYF. The CDR3 nucleotides are TGTGCCAGCAGCCAAGCCAGACAAGAGACCCAGTACTTC.

This clonotype was counted ten times or more. The rearrangement joins TRBV15 to TRBJ2-1; possible D gene TRBD2, 5 bases. The germline V gene has CDR1 LNHNV and CDR2 YYDKDF (reference sequence). This CDR3 has 14 amino acids. V dropped 5 bases and J dropped 7 bases, with 15 bases sitting between them. The CDR3 nucleotides are TGTGCCACCAGCGGGAGTAGCGTGGGGAATGAGCAGTTCTTC. The encoded protein is CATSGSSVGNEQFF.

About this clonotype itself: This is likely an artifact of a read error, given a far larger clone one base away. V gene TRBV12-3 or TRBV12-4 combines with J gene TRBJ2-7; D call uncertain. V lost 8 bases and J 7 bases, leaving 21 bases between the germline ends. The CDR3 sequence is 14 residues long. As DNA, the CDR3 is TGTGCCAGCTCGATGGGTACCTCCTACAATGAGCAGTACTTC. It encodes CASSMGTSYNEQYF.